The clone carrying this T cell receptor (beta chain) has only a few counts. The target antigen is unknown. TCR beta CDR3 regions were amplified from RNA. TCR CDR3 regions were first amplified by RT-PCR with HTBI primers. MiXCR was run by TCRdb on the multiplex PCR reads, yielding one entry per CDR3 protein. The repertoire holds about 640,000 distinct CDR3 sequences, with about 45% as singletons. This entry is derived from a study of T cells in Graves' hyperthyroidism and ophthalmopathy. Study findings and constraints: Expanded thyroid clonotypes (above 0.001) were mostly also found in blood.

Per the germline V gene, CDR1 is SNHLY and CDR2 is FYNNEI. This CDR3 contains 15 residues. Unmatched junction bases numbered 7, after V lost 5 bases and J lost 6 bases. This receptor was obtained from an adult man with Graves' disease, either hyperthyroidism or ophthalmopathy (not recorded which). The rearrangement uses TRBV2 and TRBJ1-6; the match to TRBD1 covers 7 bases. Material: peripheral blood or thyroid tissue (not recorded which). This CDR3 reads CASSLLQGINSPLHF. The CDR3 DNA sequence: TGTGCCAGCAGTTTACTACAGGGGATTAATTCACCCCTCCACTTT.